This TCR beta chain originates from a study of CD8 T cells in Susac syndrome. Overall study results and limits: The study admitted that it had a relatively small number of individuals in its TCR sequencing and HLA analysis.

With random hexamers, reverse transcription was performed on roughly 0.5 to 1 ug of RNA. The amplification used immunoSEQ multiplex PCR on TCR beta CDR3; it spanned 54 Vbeta and 13 Jbeta. TCRdb ran MiXCR on the immunoSEQ multiplex PCR reads and lists one entry per CDR3 protein. The sample lists about 66,000 distinct CDR3 sequences, over 85% occurring once. Comment on this clonotype: Its antigen is currently unknown.

Sequencing of TCR beta, carried out with a high-throughput approach, was applied to CD8+ and CD4+ T cells from the blood. TEMRA cells were enriched by FACS, and CD4+ and CD8+ T cells were negatively isolated. The CDR3 sequence is 15 residues long. Germline CDR1 reads DFQATT; CDR2 reads SNEGSKA (reference sequence). V was cut by 6 bases and J by 4 bases, with 21 bases left in between. This clonotype was obtained from a human donor with multiple sclerosis. Sequencing input: CD8+ T cells from PBMCs. This chain links TRBV20-1 with TRBJ1-1; D gene unclear. This CDR3 is CSARPVDGDPTEAFF. CDR3 nucleotides: TGCAGTGCCAGACCCGTGGACGGTGATCCCACTGAAGCTTTCTTT.